A selection of T cell receptor beta chains follows, all from one sample in a study of blood T cell repertoires in COVID-19. The data were produced by immunoSEQ multiplex PCR, yet TCRdb's version contains in-frame clones alone and is incomplete. The repertoire consists of 200,000 or so clones, with roughly 88% occurring once and the leading ten covering roughly 3.4%. The specimen sequenced was PBMCs or T cells enriched from blood (not recorded which). The receptors shown here come from a woman in her 40s with acute COVID-19. The CDR3 runs from the conserved cysteine through the conserved F or W. D genes are given only for firm matches. Not all rows give a size; the values are once, few, many and, for expanded clones, a class.

J gene: TRBJ1-1; D gene: -; V gene: TRBV27; clone size: -; CDR3 protein: CASRIGLYTEAFF; CDR3 DNA: TGTGCCAGCAGAATCGGGTTATACACTGAAGCTTTCTTT
J gene: TRBJ2-2; D gene: TRBD2; V gene: TRBV9; clone size: -; CDR3 protein: CASSPGTSGGARTGELFF; CDR3 DNA: TGTGCCAGCAGCCCCGGGACTAGCGGGGGGGCGCGAACCGGGGAGCTGTTTTTT
J gene: TRBJ2-3; D gene: TRBD2; V gene: TRBV5-1; clone size: -; CDR3 protein: CASSTGLAGADTQYF; CDR3 DNA: TGCGCCAGCAGCACGGGACTAGCGGGGGCAGATACGCAGTATTTT
J gene: TRBJ2-2; D gene: -; V gene: TRBV24-1; clone size: -; CDR3 protein: CATSQDRDTGELFF; CDR3 DNA: TGTGCCACCTCACAGGACCGTGACACCGGGGAGCTGTTTTTT
J gene: TRBJ1-5; D gene: -; V gene: TRBV5-1; clone size: -; CDR3 protein: CASSLAQGKPQHF; CDR3 DNA: TGCGCCAGCAGCTTGGCACAGGGCAAGCCCCAGCATTTT
J gene: TRBJ2-1; D gene: -; V gene: TRBV2; clone size: -; CDR3 protein: CASSETAPSYNEQFF; CDR3 DNA: TGTGCCAGCAGCGAGACAGCACCCTCCTACAATGAGCAGTTCTTC
J gene: TRBJ2-1; D gene: TRBD1; V gene: TRBV10-1; clone size: -; CDR3 protein: CASSERGRLGNEQFF; CDR3 DNA: TGCGCCAGCAGTGAGAGGGGGCGGCTGGGCAATGAGCAGTTCTTC
J gene: TRBJ1-5; D gene: -; V gene: TRBV27; clone size: -; CDR3 protein: CASSPQEAGISNQPQHF; CDR3 DNA: TGTGCCAGCAGTCCCCAGGAGGCGGGAATCAGCAATCAGCCCCAGCATTTT
J gene: TRBJ1-2; D gene: TRBD1; V gene: TRBV2; clone size: -; CDR3 protein: CASSEGFRTGFNYGYTF; CDR3 DNA: TGTGCCAGCAGTGAAGGTTTTAGGACAGGGTTTAACTATGGCTACACCTTC
J gene: TRBJ1-2; D gene: -; V gene: TRBV6-5; clone size: -; CDR3 protein: CASSYSIGGGVYGYTF; CDR3 DNA: TGTGCCAGCAGTTACTCGATAGGAGGGGGGGTCTATGGCTACACCTTC
J gene: TRBJ1-1; D gene: -; V gene: TRBV6-2/TRBV6-3; clone size: few; CDR3 protein: CASSYGQNTEAFF; CDR3 DNA: TGTGCCAGCAGTTACGGACAGAACACTGAAGCTTTCTTT
J gene: TRBJ1-5; D gene: TRBD1; V gene: TRBV7-6; clone size: -; CDR3 protein: CASSPTGGGGNQPQHF; CDR3 DNA: TGTGCCAGCAGCCCAACAGGGGGGGGTGGCAATCAGCCCCAGCATTTT
J gene: TRBJ2-7; D gene: -; V gene: TRBV5-4; clone size: -; CDR3 protein: CASSPSDIVYEQYF; CDR3 DNA: TGTGCCAGCAGCCCGTCGGACATAGTCTACGAGCAGTACTTC
J gene: TRBJ2-1; D gene: TRBD1; V gene: TRBV5-6; clone size: few; CDR3 protein: CASSPQPGQLYNEQFF; CDR3 DNA: TGTGCCAGCAGCCCACAGCCGGGACAGTTATACAATGAGCAGTTCTTC
J gene: TRBJ2-1; D gene: TRBD2; V gene: TRBV9; clone size: few; CDR3 protein: CASSGEGPASGGLWSSYNEQFF; CDR3 DNA: TGTGCCAGCAGCGGAGAGGGCCCCGCTAGCGGGGGGTTATGGAGCTCCTACAATGAGCAGTTCTTC
J gene: TRBJ2-7; D gene: -; V gene: TRBV9; clone size: -; CDR3 protein: CASSVGAQLDEQYF; CDR3 DNA: TGTGCCAGCAGCGTAGGGGCCCAACTAGACGAGCAGTACTTC
J gene: TRBJ1-1; D gene: TRBD1; V gene: TRBV7-2; clone size: -; CDR3 protein: CASSSGTGTDAFF; CDR3 DNA: TGTGCCAGCAGCTCAGGAACCGGGACAGACGCTTTCTTT
J gene: TRBJ2-3; D gene: TRBD2; V gene: TRBV29-1; clone size: -; CDR3 protein: CSALPGLAGGTDTQYF; CDR3 DNA: TGCAGCGCTTTACCGGGACTAGCGGGGGGCACAGATACGCAGTATTTT
J gene: TRBJ2-5; D gene: TRBD2; V gene: TRBV9; clone size: -; CDR3 protein: CASSVRGVEETQYF; CDR3 DNA: TGTGCCAGCAGCGTCCGGGGGGTCGAGGAGACCCAGTACTTC
J gene: TRBJ1-5; D gene: -; V gene: TRBV27; clone size: -; CDR3 protein: CASSSQEALNQPQHF; CDR3 DNA: TGTGCCAGCAGTTCTCAGGAGGCCCTCAATCAGCCCCAGCATTTT
J gene: TRBJ2-3; D gene: TRBD2; V gene: TRBV9; clone size: -; CDR3 protein: CASSVVSGGADTQYF; CDR3 DNA: TGTGCCAGCAGCGTAGTTAGCGGGGGGGCAGATACGCAGTATTTT
J gene: TRBJ1-2; D gene: -; V gene: TRBV24-1; clone size: -; CDR3 protein: CATPGGNYGYTF; CDR3 DNA: TGTGCCACGCCCGGCGGTAACTATGGCTACACCTTC
J gene: TRBJ1-1; D gene: -; V gene: TRBV18; clone size: -; CDR3 protein: CASSRRGPEAFF; CDR3 DNA: TGTGCCAGCTCACGAAGGGGCCCTGAAGCTTTCTTT
J gene: TRBJ1-1; D gene: -; V gene: TRBV19; clone size: -; CDR3 protein: CASSMSAAGNTEAFF; CDR3 DNA: TGTGCCAGTAGTATGTCGGCCGCAGGGAACACTGAAGCTTTCTTT
J gene: TRBJ2-2; D gene: TRBD1; V gene: TRBV7-2; clone size: -; CDR3 protein: CASSSTGEWYGELFF; CDR3 DNA: TGTGCCAGCAGCTCAACAGGGGAGTGGTACGGGGAGCTGTTTTTT
J gene: TRBJ1-4; D gene: TRBD1; V gene: TRBV5-1; clone size: -; CDR3 protein: CASSLEVPGQGAGEKLFF; CDR3 DNA: TGCGCCAGCAGCTTGGAGGTCCCGGGACAGGGGGCAGGTGAAAAACTGTTTTTT
J gene: TRBJ1-2; D gene: -; V gene: TRBV6-1; clone size: -; CDR3 protein: CASSETRGRGYTF; CDR3 DNA: TGTGCCAGCAGTGAAACAAGGGGGAGAGGCTACACCTTC
J gene: TRBJ1-2; D gene: TRBD1; V gene: TRBV5-1; clone size: -; CDR3 protein: CASSATGTAMGGYTF; CDR3 DNA: TGCGCCAGCAGCGCCACCGGGACAGCGATGGGGGGCTACACCTTC
J gene: TRBJ1-2; D gene: TRBD1; V gene: TRBV24-1; clone size: -; CDR3 protein: CATSDPKTGNYTF; CDR3 DNA: TGTGCCACCAGTGACCCCAAGACAGGGAACTACACCTTC
J gene: TRBJ1-4; D gene: TRBD1; V gene: TRBV5-8; clone size: -; CDR3 protein: CASSLGDRGANEKLFF; CDR3 DNA: TGTGCCAGCAGCTTGGGGGACAGAGGAGCTAATGAAAAACTGTTTTTT
J gene: TRBJ1-5; D gene: -; V gene: TRBV19; clone size: -; CDR3 protein: CASSPLDGAAQHF; CDR3 DNA: TGTGCCAGTAGCCCCCTGGACGGAGCGGCCCAGCATTTT
J gene: TRBJ2-6; D gene: -; V gene: TRBV7-3; clone size: -; CDR3 protein: CASSLIPEISGANVLTF; CDR3 DNA: TGTGCCAGCAGCTTAATCCCCGAGATCTCTGGGGCCAACGTCCTGACTTTC
J gene: TRBJ1-3; D gene: -; V gene: TRBV29-1; clone size: -; CDR3 protein: CSVGFAGSGNTIYF; CDR3 DNA: TGCAGCGTTGGATTTGCAGGCTCTGGAAACACCATATATTTT
J gene: TRBJ1-1; D gene: -; V gene: TRBV6-5; clone size: -; CDR3 protein: CASSYSSDSEAFF; CDR3 DNA: TGTGCCAGCAGTTACTCGTCTGACTCTGAAGCTTTCTTT
J gene: TRBJ2-1; D gene: -; V gene: TRBV4-3; clone size: -; CDR3 protein: CASSQDRFGGEQFF; CDR3 DNA: TGCGCCAGCAGCCAAGACCGGTTCGGCGGGGAGCAGTTCTTC
J gene: TRBJ2-5; D gene: TRBD1; V gene: TRBV7-8; clone size: -; CDR3 protein: CASSLAETGGSGTQYF; CDR3 DNA: TGTGCCAGCAGCTTAGCGGAGACAGGGGGCAGCGGGACCCAGTACTTC
J gene: TRBJ1-2; D gene: -; V gene: TRBV3-1/TRBV3-2; clone size: -; CDR3 protein: CASSQDRGNYGYTF; CDR3 DNA: TGTGCCAGCAGCCAAGACAGGGGAAACTATGGCTACACCTTC
J gene: TRBJ1-3; D gene: -; V gene: TRBV12-3/TRBV12-4; clone size: -; CDR3 protein: CASTLILGNTIYF; CDR3 DNA: TGTGCCAGCACTCTTATACTGGGAAACACCATATATTTT
J gene: TRBJ1-2; D gene: TRBD1; V gene: TRBV6-5; clone size: -; CDR3 protein: CASSDRGGIYGYTF; CDR3 DNA: TGTGCCAGCAGCGACAGGGGGGGGATCTATGGCTACACCTTC
J gene: TRBJ1-2; D gene: -; V gene: TRBV7-8; clone size: -; CDR3 protein: CASSLGQPGRYGYTF; CDR3 DNA: TGTGCCAGCAGCTTAGGTCAGCCAGGGAGGTATGGCTACACCTTC
J gene: TRBJ2-1; D gene: TRBD1; V gene: TRBV18; clone size: once; CDR3 protein: CASSPPGTGTNEQFF; CDR3 DNA: TGTGCCAGCTCACCACCCGGGACAGGGACGAATGAGCAGTTCTTC
J gene: TRBJ1-2; D gene: TRBD1; V gene: TRBV30; clone size: -; CDR3 protein: CAWSDFTGTAYGYTF; CDR3 DNA: TGTGCCTGGAGTGACTTCACCGGGACAGCCTATGGCTACACCTTC
J gene: TRBJ1-1; D gene: -; V gene: TRBV12-5; clone size: -; CDR3 protein: CASEKLGAEAFF; CDR3 DNA: TGTGCTAGTGAGAAACTGGGCGCTGAAGCTTTCTTT
J gene: TRBJ1-1; D gene: -; V gene: TRBV12-3/TRBV12-4; clone size: -; CDR3 protein: CASSRGGTEAFF; CDR3 DNA: TGTGCCAGCAGCCGAGGAGGGACTGAAGCTTTCTTT
J gene: TRBJ1-2; D gene: -; V gene: TRBV4-3; clone size: -; CDR3 protein: CASSPTRGGATNYGYTF; CDR3 DNA: TGCGCCAGCAGCCCGACCCGGGGGGGGGCGACTAACTATGGCTACACCTTC
J gene: TRBJ1-1; D gene: -; V gene: TRBV3-1/TRBV3-2; clone size: -; CDR3 protein: CASSITPGTPSF; CDR3 DNA: TGTGCCAGCAGCATCACTCCCGGGACTCCATCATTT
J gene: TRBJ1-1; D gene: TRBD1; V gene: TRBV7-9; clone size: -; CDR3 protein: CASADTGGTEAFF; CDR3 DNA: TGTGCCAGCGCAGACACAGGGGGCACTGAAGCTTTCTTT
J gene: TRBJ1-4; D gene: -; V gene: TRBV9; clone size: -; CDR3 protein: CASSSSTATNEKLFF; CDR3 DNA: TGTGCCAGCAGCTCCAGCACAGCAACTAATGAAAAACTGTTTTTT
J gene: TRBJ2-1; D gene: -; V gene: TRBV4-3; clone size: -; CDR3 protein: CASSQDLPPTYNEQFF; CDR3 DNA: TGCGCCAGCAGCCAAGATCTACCCCCGACCTACAATGAGCAGTTCTTC
J gene: TRBJ1-2; D gene: -; V gene: TRBV19; clone size: -; CDR3 protein: CASSSIGQKFYGYTF; CDR3 DNA: TGTGCCAGTAGTTCCATAGGACAGAAATTTTATGGCTACACCTTC
J gene: TRBJ2-1; D gene: -; V gene: TRBV3-1/TRBV3-2; clone size: -; CDR3 protein: CASSRGLFNNEQFF; CDR3 DNA: TGTGCCAGCAGCCGGGGACTTTTCAACAATGAGCAGTTCTTC
J gene: TRBJ1-2; D gene: TRBD1; V gene: TRBV11-1; clone size: -; CDR3 protein: CASSLDNVRGLARF; CDR3 DNA: TGTGCCAGCAGCTTAGACAACGTGAGGGGGCTCGCCCGCTTC
J gene: TRBJ1-5; D gene: TRBD1; V gene: TRBV19; clone size: -; CDR3 protein: CASSIQKGANQPQHF; CDR3 DNA: TGTGCCAGTAGTATACAAAAGGGGGCTAATCAGCCCCAGCATTTT
J gene: TRBJ1-3; D gene: -; V gene: TRBV2; clone size: -; CDR3 protein: CASSSPSRRDSGNTIYF; CDR3 DNA: TGTGCCAGCAGTTCCCCATCTCGACGGGACTCTGGAAACACCATATATTTT
J gene: TRBJ1-5; D gene: TRBD1; V gene: TRBV27; clone size: -; CDR3 protein: CASRRGGALFVQPQHF; CDR3 DNA: TGTGCCAGCCGCAGAGGGGGCGCGTTATTCGTACAGCCCCAGCATTTT
J gene: TRBJ2-3; D gene: TRBD1; V gene: TRBV18; clone size: -; CDR3 protein: CASSPPTGKDTQYF; CDR3 DNA: TGTGCCAGCTCACCACCGACAGGGAAAGATACGCAGTATTTT
J gene: TRBJ1-5; D gene: TRBD1; V gene: TRBV7-2; clone size: -; CDR3 protein: CASSSTGTGGSRQPQHF; CDR3 DNA: TGTGCCAGCAGCTCGACCGGGACAGGGGGCTCTAGGCAGCCCCAGCATTTT